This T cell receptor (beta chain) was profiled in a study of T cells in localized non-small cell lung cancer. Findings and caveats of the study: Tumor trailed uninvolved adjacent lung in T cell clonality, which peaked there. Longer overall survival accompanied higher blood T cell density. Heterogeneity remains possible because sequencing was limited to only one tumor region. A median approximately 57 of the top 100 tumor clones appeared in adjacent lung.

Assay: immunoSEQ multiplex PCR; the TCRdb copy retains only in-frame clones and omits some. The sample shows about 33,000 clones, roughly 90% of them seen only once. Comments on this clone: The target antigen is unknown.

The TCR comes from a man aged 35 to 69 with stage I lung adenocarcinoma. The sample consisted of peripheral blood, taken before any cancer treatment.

The CDR3 nucleotides are TGTGCCAGCAAAGGGGTCCGACAGGAGCAGTTCTTC. Protein product: CASKGVRQEQFF. The rearrangement joins TRBV9 to TRBJ2-1; weak D call: TRBD1 (5 bases). The CDR3 is 12 residues long. Germline CDR1 and CDR2: SGDLS and YYNGEE. V was trimmed by 6 bases and J by 10 bases, leaving 14 bases between them.